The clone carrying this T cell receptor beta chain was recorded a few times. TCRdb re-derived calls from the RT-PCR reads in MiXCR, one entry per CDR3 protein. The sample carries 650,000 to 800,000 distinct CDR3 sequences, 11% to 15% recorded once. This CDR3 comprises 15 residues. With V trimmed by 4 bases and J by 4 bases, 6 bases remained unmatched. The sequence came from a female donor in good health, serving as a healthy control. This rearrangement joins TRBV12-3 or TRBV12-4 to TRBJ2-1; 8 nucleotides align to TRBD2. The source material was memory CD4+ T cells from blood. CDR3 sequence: CASSSNGGRYNEQFF. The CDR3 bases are TGTGCCAGCAGTTCCAATGGCGGGAGGTACAATGAGCAGTTCTTC.